Presented here are 24 T cell receptor beta chains from one specimen sequenced in a study of blood T cells in healthy people across ages. Using a J-beta primer mix together with a sample-barcoded 5' primer, a second PCR was run for about 7 to 12 cycles. MiXCR was run by TCRdb on the 5' RACE reads, yielding one entry per CDR3 protein. The sample lists approximately 690,000 distinct CDR3 sequences; 40% to 45% were seen once. Sample: blood. Receptor source: a man older than 75 in good health.

This clonotype was recorded a few times. The rearrangement joins TRBV20-1 to TRBJ2-1; perhaps TRBD1 as D (6 bases). The CDR3 spans 13 residues. CDR1 and CDR2 (germline): DFQATT, SNEGSKA (reference sequence). V lost 3 bases and J 1 base, leaving 7 bases between the germline ends. The CDR3 coding sequence is TGCAGTGCTAGTAGGGGGTCCTACAATGAGCAGTTCTTC. This translates into CSASRGSYNEQFF.

Notes on this clonotype: A read error may explain this, as a much larger clone is one base away. The CDR3 bases are TGCAGCGTTGGGACGGACAGCCAAGAGACCAAGTACTTC. This sequence encodes CSVGTDSQETKYF. V and J are TRBV29-1 and TRBJ2-5; tentatively, D is TRBD1 (6 bases). Looked up from germline, CDR1 is SQVTM and CDR2 is ANQGSEA. The CDR3 loop spans 13 amino acids.

The gene calls are TRBV7-9 and TRBJ1-2, with D possibly TRBD1 on 5 matching bases. V dropped 1 base and J dropped 7 bases, with 10 bases sitting between them. The CDR3 sequence is 13 residues long. Germline CDR1 and CDR2: SEHNR and FQNEAQ (reference sequence). CDR3 region: CASSLDRLLGYTF. The CDR3 DNA follows: TGTGCCAGCAGCTTAGACAGGCTGCTTGGCTACACCTTC.

V usage is TRBV7-8 and J usage is TRBJ2-1; maybe TRBD1 (5 bases). Looked up from germline, CDR1 is SGHVS and CDR2 is FQNEAQ. V was clipped by 5 bases and J by 0 bases, with 11 bases between them. The CDR3 is made up of 15 amino acids. The CDR3 region is CASSRRQSSYNEQFF. CDR3 bases: TGTGCCAGCAGCAGACGACAGAGCTCCTACAATGAGCAGTTCTTC. Supplemented by reference TRBV7-8 and TRBJ2-1, the full variable domain reads GAGVSQSPRYKVAKRGQDVALRCDPISGHVSLFWYQQALGQGPEFLTYFQNEAQLDKSGLPSDRFFAERPEGSVSTLKIQRTQQEDSAVYLCASSRRQSSYNEQFFGPGTRLTVL.

This clonotype appeared a few times. The V call is TRBV10-1, the J call TRBJ2-7; the match to TRBD2 covers 11 bases. Germline V gene sequence: CDR1 WNHNN, CDR2 SYGVQD (reference sequence). This CDR3 is 15 amino acids long. J was trimmed by 4 bases and V by 2 bases; bases with no gene match: 4. The CDR3 spells CASSETSGSWYEQYF. CDR3 bases: TGCGCCAGCAGTGAGACTAGCGGGAGTTGGTACGAGCAGTACTTC.

The table lists this clonotype with many counts. The chain employs TRBV29-1 and TRBJ2-5; D perhaps matches TRBD1 (6 bases). Germline CDR1 is SQVTM and CDR2 is ANQGSEA. The CDR3 consists of 12 residues. This CDR3 is CRAGTLQETQYF. The CDR3 DNA reads TGCAGGGCCGGGACACTACAAGAGACCCAGTACTTC.

The J gene is TRBJ1-1, the V gene TRBV20-1; D gene unclear. This CDR3 comprises 13 residues. Germline assignment: CDR1 DFQATT and CDR2 SNEGSKA (reference sequence). Trimming shortened V by 5 bases and J by 1 base, and 11 bases separated the two germline ends. CDR3 region: CSASLRENTEAFF. The CDR3 DNA sequence: TGCAGTGCTTCACTCCGGGAGAACACTGAAGCTTTCTTT.

The V and J genes are TRBV6-2 or TRBV6-3 and TRBJ2-2, with D unclear. The CDR3 has 12 amino acids. Between the trimmed V and J ends, which lost 4 bases and 8 bases, there was a span of 8 bases. Germline CDR1 and CDR2: MNHEY and SVGEGT. The CDR3 here is CASSFALGELFF. In nucleotides, the CDR3 is TGTGCCAGCAGTTTCGCGTTAGGGGAGCTGTTTTTT.

This clonotype turned up a few times. The rearrangement uses TRBV10-3 and TRBJ2-7; 9 bases line up with TRBD1. The CDR3 runs 15 residues. Germline V gives CDR1 ENHRY, CDR2 SYGVKD. V was clipped by 4 bases and J by 5 bases; unmatched bases: 9. The CDR3 region has the DNA TGTGCCATCAGTGGACCGGGACAGGGAGCGGACGAGCAGTACTTC. Protein sequence: CAISGPGQGADEQYF.

CDR3 bases: TGTGCCAGCAGTCCACAACCGGGACAAAACACCTATGGCTACACCTTC. Protein sequence: CASSPQPGQNTYGYTF. V usage is TRBV27 and J usage is TRBJ1-2, with D tentatively TRBD1 (6 bases). This CDR3 region has 16 residues. CDR1 is MNHEY, CDR2 SMNVEV, per germline (reference sequence). V gave up 5 bases and J gave up 4 bases, with 20 bases separating them.

There are many counts of this clonotype. The chain links TRBV5-5 to TRBJ2-7; no reliable D call. This CDR3 region has 14 residues. The germline V gene encodes CDR1 SGHKS and CDR2 YYEKEE (reference sequence). V dropped 0 bases and J dropped 1 base, with 8 bases sitting between them. DNA for the CDR3: TGTGCCAGCAGCTTGGGGTGGAGATCCTACGAGCAGTACTTC. Its translation is CASSLGWRSYEQYF.

The V call is TRBV7-8, the J call TRBJ2-7; 8 bases are a match to TRBD2. Germline CDR1 is SGHVS and CDR2 is FQNEAQ. Germline trimming cut 5 bases from V and 3 bases from J; bases unmatched to any gene: 6. This CDR3 region has 14 residues. CDR3 sequence reads: CASSQIAGNYEQYF. The CDR3 DNA follows: TGTGCCAGCAGCCAAATAGCGGGGAACTACGAGCAGTACTTC. Together with reference TRBV7-8 and TRBJ2-7, the CDR3 gives the full variable domain: GAGVSQSPRYKVAKRGQDVALRCDPISGHVSLFWYQQALGQGPEFLTYFQNEAQLDKSGLPSDRFFAERPEGSVSTLKIQRTQQEDSAVYLCASSQIAGNYEQYFGPGTRLTVT.

This chain connects TRBV6-5 to TRBJ2-5; D ambiguous. The J call may be faulty, since TRBJ2-7 better matches the DNA end. This CDR3 contains 13 residues. Germline V gene sequence: CDR1 MNHEY, CDR2 SVGAGI. CDR3 DNA sequence: TGTGCCAGCAGTTACTCTTATTCTAACGAGCAGTACTTC. Encoded protein: CASSYSYSNEQYF.

In this sample, this clonotype turned up many times. The chain combines TRBV28 with TRBJ2-3; 7 nucleotides agree with TRBD1. CDR1 and CDR2 (germline): MDHEN, SYDVKM. The CDR3 runs 16 residues. V gave up 5 bases and J gave up 2 bases; unmatched junction bases: 10. CDR3 sequence (DNA): TGTGCCAGCAGTAATGAAGGGGGCTCTCTCACAGATACGCAGTATTTT. Translation gives CASSNEGGSLTDTQYF.

The chain uses TRBV7-9 and TRBJ2-1; TRBD2 matches at 7 bases. In germline, CDR1 is SEHNR, CDR2 FQNEAQ (reference sequence). After removal of 0 bases from V and 3 bases from J, the junction contained 5 bases not matched to a gene. CDR3 size: 16 residues. Here the CDR3 reads CASSLAPGGLYNEQFF. CDR3 in DNA: TGTGCCAGCAGCTTAGCACCGGGGGGACTCTACAATGAGCAGTTCTTC.

The rearrangement uses TRBV6-2 or TRBV6-3 and TRBJ1-5; unclear D gene. CDR3 size: 14 residues. V shed 3 bases and J shed 3 bases, with 9 bases lying between them. Germline loops: CDR1 MNHEY, CDR2 SVGEGT. The CDR3 DNA is TGTGCCAGCAGTTATTGGAGTACCAATCAGCCCCAGCATTTT. As protein: CASSYWSTNQPQHF.

DNA of the CDR3: TGTGCCAGCAGCCAAGAACGTCGCGAGAGCTCCCAGCAGTACTTC. Translation gives CASSQERRESSQQYF. The chain recombines TRBV4-2 with TRBJ2-7; no reliable D call. Trimming pared 0 bases from V and 8 bases from J, leaving 17 bases between. Germline CDR1 and CDR2: LGHNA and YNFKEQ. This CDR3 region has 15 residues.

Many counts were recorded for this clonotype. This chain connects TRBV4-3 to TRBJ2-3, with D possibly matching TRBD1 (6 bases). Germline lookup yields CDR1 LGHNA and CDR2 YSLEER. The CDR3 totals 15 residues. V was pared by 2 bases and J by 0 bases, with 9 bases between. This CDR3 reads CASSQRDTSTDTQYF. CDR3 in DNA: TGCGCCAGCAGCCAACGGGACACTAGCACAGATACGCAGTATTTT.

The chain links TRBV6-2 or TRBV6-3 to TRBJ2-5; D might be TRBD1 (5 bases). The V and J ends lost 7 bases and 5 bases respectively, with 11 bases between them. Germline-derived CDR1 and CDR2 are MNHEY and SVGEGT. This CDR3 has 12 residues. The CDR3 loop is CASTAGYETQYF. As DNA, the CDR3 is TGTGCCAGCACCGCAGGGTACGAGACCCAGTACTTC.

This clonotype was seen more than once but under ten times. V usage is TRBV15 and J usage is TRBJ2-1, with D possibly TRBD2 on 5 matching bases. This CDR3 has 14 amino acids. Trimming left V 5 bases short and J 8 bases short, with 16 bases between. Per the germline V gene, CDR1 is LNHNV and CDR2 is YYDKDF (reference sequence). CDR3 sequence reads: CATSPRGSNYEQFF. The DNA of the CDR3 is TGTGCCACCAGCCCCCGGGGTAGCAACTATGAGCAGTTCTTC.

This clonotype was counted only a few times. The V gene is TRBV11-3, the J gene TRBJ2-6; a weak D match, TRBD1 (6 bases). CDR1 and CDR2 (germline): SGHNT, YENEEA. Trimming took off 5 bases at V and 0 bases at J, with 14 bases between the two ends. The CDR3 has 17 residues. In nucleotides, the CDR3 is TGTGCCAGCAGCCCAGGGGACCATATCTCTGGGGCCAACGTCCTGACTTTC. It is translated as CASSPGDHISGANVLTF.

Concerning this clonotype itself: Germline is not matched at one junction end, which may reflect a read error. The chain employs TRBV20-1 and TRBJ2-4; 8 positions match TRBD1. CDR1 and CDR2 (germline): DFQATT, SNEGSKA (reference sequence). The CDR3 runs 13 residues. The DNA for the CDR3 is TGCAGCGCTAGAGACAGGGGCAAAAGCATTCAGTACTTC. Protein product: CSARDRGKSIQYF.

In this sample, this clonotype turned up once. This chain links TRBV20-1 with TRBJ1-3, with 7 positions matching TRBD1. CDR1 and CDR2 (germline): DFQATT, SNEGSKA (reference sequence). The CDR3 totals 14 residues. With V trimmed by 0 bases and J by 4 bases, 3 bases remained unmatched. Written as DNA, the CDR3 is TGCAGTGCTAGAGATACAGGGGAGGGAAACACCATATATTTT. This codes for CSARDTGEGNTIYF.

The chain joins TRBV28 to TRBJ2-5; 7 bases match TRBD1. CDR3 length: 14 amino acids. Germline assignment: CDR1 MDHEN and CDR2 SYDVKM. Trimming at V came to 5 bases and at J to 11 bases, leaving 14 bases not matched to a gene. CDR3 DNA sequence: TGTGCCAGCAGTCTCCGGACAGGTATGGGGGAGCAGTACTTC. Amino acids: CASSLRTGMGEQYF.